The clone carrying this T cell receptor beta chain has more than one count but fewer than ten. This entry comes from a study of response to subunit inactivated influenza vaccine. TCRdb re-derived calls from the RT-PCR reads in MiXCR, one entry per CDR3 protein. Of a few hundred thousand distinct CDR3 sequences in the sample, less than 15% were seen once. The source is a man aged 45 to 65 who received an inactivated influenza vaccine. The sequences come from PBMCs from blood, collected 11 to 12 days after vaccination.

CDR3 nucleotide sequence: TGTGCCAGCAGCTTAGCGACTAGTACGCTAGAGCAGTACTTC. Residues: CASSLATSTLEQYF. The chain joins TRBV7-2 to TRBJ2-7; D may be TRBD2 (6 bases). The CDR3 has 14 residues. V was cut by 0 bases and J by 7 bases, with 13 bases left in between. Germline V CDR1 and CDR2: SGHTA, FQGNSA.